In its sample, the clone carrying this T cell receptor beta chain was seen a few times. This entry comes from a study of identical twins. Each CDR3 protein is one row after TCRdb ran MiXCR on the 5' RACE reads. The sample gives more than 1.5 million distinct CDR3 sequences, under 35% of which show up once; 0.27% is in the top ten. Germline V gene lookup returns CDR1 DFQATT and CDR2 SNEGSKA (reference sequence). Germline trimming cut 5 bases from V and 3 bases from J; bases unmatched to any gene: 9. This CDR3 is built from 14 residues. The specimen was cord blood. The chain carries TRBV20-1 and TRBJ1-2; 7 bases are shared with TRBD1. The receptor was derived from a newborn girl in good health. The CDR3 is CSAVNRGVDYGYTF. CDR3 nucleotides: TGCAGTGCTGTCAACAGGGGAGTGGACTATGGCTACACCTTC.